Below, 25 T cell receptor beta chains from the same sample are listed, as sequenced in a study of shared clonotypes between healthy human individuals. Produced via immunoSEQ multiplex PCR; TCRdb's table is partial and in-frame only. This sample carries about a million clones, 60% to 80% of them seen once, and the ten largest clones take roughly 0.83%. The material sequenced was memory CD4+ T cells from PBMCs. Described subset: CD45RA-negative fraction. The receptor set was obtained from a man younger than 35 in good health. Some clones in this sample may be carry-over from other donors' samples.

V gene TRBV15 combines with J gene TRBJ1-2; TRBD1 might be the D (5 bases). Germline CDR1 LNHNV, CDR2 YYDKDF (reference sequence). Deletions cut 6 bases from V and 2 bases from J, with 10 bases between. The length of the CDR3 is 13 residues. As DNA, the CDR3 is TGTGCCACCAGACGGGACGGCAACTATGGCTACACCTTC. Amino acid sequence: CATRRDGNYGYTF.

This clone was seen a handful of times. V is TRBV6-6 and J is TRBJ2-3; 8 nucleotides agree with TRBD2. V trimming: 7 bases; J trimming: 1 base; junction bases outside the gene matches: 7. The CDR3 runs to 15 residues. The V gene's germline CDR1 is MNHNY and CDR2 SVGAGI (reference sequence). CDR3 residues: CASTRGGVGTDTQYF. The CDR3 DNA follows: TGTGCCAGCACCCGGGGGGGGGTAGGCACAGATACGCAGTATTTT.

The rearrangement uses TRBV7-9 and TRBJ2-1; D tentatively fits TRBD1 or TRBD2 (5 bases each). Trimming removed 5 bases from V and 16 bases from J, with 15 bases in between. Germline V gene data show CDR1 as SEHNR and CDR2 as FQNEAQ (reference sequence). The CDR3 consists of 11 residues. This CDR3 is CASSLGAELFF. CDR3 sequence (DNA): TGTGCCAGCAGCCTCGGGGCCGAGCTCTTCTTC.

The rearrangement joins TRBV7-9 to TRBJ2-1, with unresolved D. The CDR3 runs 12 residues. Germline CDR1 SEHNR, CDR2 FQNEAQ (reference sequence). Between the trimmed V and J ends, which lost 5 bases and 6 bases, there was a span of 8 bases. The CDR3 protein is CASSDLTNEQFF. The CDR3 DNA reads TGTGCCAGCAGCGATTTAACCAATGAGCAGTTCTTC.

The chain is built from TRBV7-6 and TRBJ2-7; D uncertain. V was shortened by 3 bases and J by 7 bases, with 10 bases between the two germline ends. The V gene's germline CDR1 is SGHVS and CDR2 FNYEAQ. The CDR3 is made up of 12 amino acids. The chain's CDR3 is CASSLPQGEQYF. The CDR3 nucleotides read TGTGCCAGCAGCTTGCCCCAAGGGGAGCAGTACTTC.

A note on this clone: The sample contains more than one DNA sequence encoding this CDR3. This chain uses TRBV7-9 with TRBJ2-1; 7 bases agree with TRBD1. Trimming removed 5 bases from V and 1 base from J; junction bases left unmatched: 5. In germline, CDR1 is SEHNR, CDR2 FQNEAQ (reference sequence). This CDR3 is built from 15 residues. The CDR3 loop is CASSLRQGSYNEQFF. The CDR3 coding sequence is TGTGCCAGCAGCCTTCGACAGGGATCCTACAATGAGCAGTTCTTC.

The V and J genes are TRBV11-2 and TRBJ2-1; perhaps TRBD1 as D (6 bases). The length of the CDR3 is 15 residues. The germline V and J ends were trimmed by 0 bases and 4 bases, with 10 bases remaining between them. Germline V gives CDR1 SGHAT, CDR2 FQNNGV. The CDR3 nucleotides read TGTGCCAGCAGCTTAGACATAAGGGGGTACAATGAGCAGTTCTTC. Translated: CASSLDIRGYNEQFF. Complete variable domain (other parts from reference TRBV11-2 and TRBJ2-1): EAGVAQSPRYKIIEKRQSVAFWCNPISGHATLYWYQQILGQGPKLLIQFQNNGVVDDSQLPKDRFSAERLKGVDSTLKIQPAKLEDSAVYLCASSLDIRGYNEQFFGPGTRLTVL.

The chain combines TRBV5-5 with TRBJ2-1; unclear D gene. CDR3 size: 14 residues. Trimming took off 3 bases at V and 5 bases at J, with 12 bases between the two ends. Looked up from germline, CDR1 is SGHKS and CDR2 is YYEKEE (reference sequence). DNA of the CDR3: TGTGCCAGCAGCTCCGGGCCTGTCGACAATGAGCAGTTCTTC. Amino acids: CASSSGPVDNEQFF.

This clone has only a few counts. The CDR3 loop is CASSSRRGVWTQYF. The CDR3 DNA is TGTGCCAGCAGTTCGAGGAGAGGGGTCTGGACCCAGTACTTC. The J gene is TRBJ2-5, the V gene TRBV27; TRBD1 or TRBD2 may be the D gene (5 bases each). Germline CDR1 and CDR2: MNHEY and SMNVEV (reference sequence). The CDR3 covers 14 residues. The V end lost 4 bases, the J end lost 7 bases, and 16 bases lay between the germline ends.

This clone was counted only a few times. A far bigger clonotype differs at one base, so this is likely a read error. This sample also contains other DNA sequences that code for the same CDR3. V and J are TRBV28 and TRBJ2-5, with 10 bases aligning to TRBD2. The J call may be faulty, since TRBJ2-7 better matches the DNA end. This CDR3 has 13 residues. The germline V gene has CDR1 MDHEN and CDR2 SYDVKM. This CDR3 is CASSSTSGYEQYF. DNA for the CDR3: TGTGCCAGCAGTTCGACTAGCGGGTACGAGCAGTACTTC.

The genes are TRBV4-3 and TRBJ1-2; possible D gene TRBD1, 6 bases. Trimming removed 6 bases at V and 1 base at J, with 18 bases between. This CDR3 is 16 amino acids long. The germline V gene encodes CDR1 LGHNA and CDR2 YSLEER. CDR3 nucleotides: TGCGCCAGCAGGGGGGCCCAAGGGCCCGTTAACTATGGCTACACCTTC. Translated, it gives CASRGAQGPVNYGYTF.

The CDR3: CASSIKWDSENTEAFF. In DNA, the CDR3 is TGTGCCAGTAGTATAAAGTGGGACAGCGAGAACACTGAAGCTTTCTTT. The chain couples TRBV19 to TRBJ1-1; 7 nucleotides line up with TRBD1. The CDR3 is made up of 16 amino acids. Germline CDR1 LNHDA, CDR2 SQIVND (reference sequence). The V segment lost 2 bases and the J segment 1 base; nucleotides outside the gene matches: 7.

The V call is TRBV5-5, the J call TRBJ2-5; D perhaps matches TRBD2 (5 bases). The CDR3 has 15 amino acids. Trimming took off 4 bases at V and 0 bases at J, with 13 bases between the two ends. Germline CDR1 reads SGHKS; CDR2 reads YYEKEE (reference sequence). The CDR3 reads CASSKDLGYQETQYF. CDR3 bases: TGTGCCAGCAGCAAGGACTTGGGGTACCAAGAGACCCAGTACTTC.

This chain uses TRBV6-1 with TRBJ2-7; D may match TRBD1 or TRBD2 (6 bases each). V lost 3 bases and J 7 bases, leaving 16 bases between the germline ends. The CDR3 is made up of 14 amino acids. The V gene's germline CDR1 is MNHNS and CDR2 SASEGT. The CDR3 region is CASSDEGGFREQYF. The CDR3 coding sequence is TGTGCCAGCAGTGATGAAGGGGGGTTTCGGGAGCAGTACTTC.

A few counts support this clone. The gene calls are TRBV6-1 and TRBJ1-2; D call uncertain. This CDR3 is built from 14 residues. CDR1 is MNHNS and CDR2 is SASEGT in the germline V gene. V gave up 7 bases and J gave up 6 bases, with 18 bases separating them. CDR3 DNA sequence: TGTGCCAGCACCACCTTCTGGGCAGCGGATGGCTACACCTTC. This gives the protein CASTTFWAADGYTF.

This clone appeared a single time. This chain joins TRBV10-3 and TRBJ2-6; D tentatively reads TRBD1 or TRBD2 (5 bases each). This CDR3 region has 17 residues. V was pared by 4 bases and J by 1 base, with 14 bases between. Germline assignment: CDR1 ENHRY and CDR2 SYGVKD. The DNA for the CDR3 is TGTGCCATCAGTGGTTCGGGACCGGCTTCTGGGGCCAACGTCCTGACTTTC. Protein: CAISGSGPASGANVLTF.

The V gene is TRBV10-2, the J gene TRBJ1-2; the match to TRBD1 covers 10 bases. Trimming removed 5 bases from V and 5 bases from J; junction bases left unmatched: 2. The CDR3 totals 13 residues. CDR1 and CDR2 (germline): WSHSY, SAAADI. The CDR3 DNA sequence: TGCGCCAGCAGTTCGGGACAGGGGTATGGCTACACCTTC. This encodes CASSSGQGYGYTF.

The chain carries TRBV28 and TRBJ1-6, with a weak D call TRBD1 (6 bases). CDR1 and CDR2 from the germline V gene are MDHEN and SYDVKM. This CDR3 spans 17 amino acids. The germline V and J ends were trimmed by 6 bases and 0 bases, with 15 bases remaining between them. The CDR3 here is CASSYLGTNSYNSPLHF. CDR3 nucleotides: TGTGCCAGCAGCTATTTGGGGACAAACTCCTATAATTCACCCCTCCACTTT. The whole variable domain, filled in from reference TRBV28 and TRBJ1-6, reads DVKVTQSSRYLVKRTGEKVFLECVQDMDHENMFWYRQDPGLGLRLIYFSYDVKMKEKGDIPEGYSVSREKKERFSLILESASTNQTSMYLCASSYLGTNSYNSPLHFGNGTRLTVT.

The chain joins TRBV5-1 to TRBJ2-5; D ambiguous. V lost 0 bases, J lost 5 bases, and 11 bases lay in between. Germline V CDR1 and CDR2: SGHRS, YFSETQ. CDR3 size: 14 residues. The CDR3 here is CASSLGWVGETQYF. The CDR3 coding sequence is TGCGCCAGCAGCTTGGGGTGGGTTGGGGAGACCCAGTACTTC.

Only one count was recorded for this clone. This chain joins TRBV4-1 and TRBJ2-1; 7 nucleotides agree with TRBD2. Germline CDR1 MGHRA, CDR2 YSYEKL. The length of the CDR3 is 16 residues. The trim removed 2 bases at V and 1 base at J, leaving 5 bases unmatched. The CDR3 region is CASSQTGTTSYNEQFF. The CDR3 coding sequence is TGCGCCAGCAGCCAAACCGGGACTACTTCCTACAATGAGCAGTTCTTC.

The V and J genes are TRBV11-3 and TRBJ2-1; TRBD1 agrees at 8 bases. CDR1 SGHNT and CDR2 YENEEA come from the germline V gene. Trimming cost V 1 base and J 6 bases; bases outside gene matches: 5. The CDR3 runs 15 residues. The CDR3 DNA reads TGTGCCAGCAGCTTAGTGGGACAGGCGGGCAATGAGCAGTTCTTC. Residues: CASSLVGQAGNEQFF.

This clone appeared a few times. V is TRBV29-1 and J is TRBJ1-5; D gene unclear. Germline V gene sequence: CDR1 SQVTM, CDR2 ANQGSEA. This CDR3 is built from 12 residues. The V end lost 4 bases, the J end lost 5 bases, and 9 bases lay between the germline ends. The CDR3 nucleotides read TGCAGCGTTGGGGCCATAGATCAGCCCCAGCATTTT. Its translation is CSVGAIDQPQHF.

The chain is built from TRBV2 and TRBJ2-1, with 15 bases lining up with TRBD2. Losses at the gene ends were 6 bases for V and 7 bases for J; bases not matched to a gene: 7. This CDR3 is built from 16 residues. CDR1 is SNHLY, CDR2 FYNNEI, per germline. The DNA for the CDR3 is TGTGCCAGCAGGCTGGGACTAGCGGGAGGTGTAAATGAGCAGTTCTTC. This codes for CASRLGLAGGVNEQFF.

The chain recombines TRBV6-4 with TRBJ2-7; 8 positions agree with TRBD1. The CDR3 totals 17 residues. The germline CDR1 and CDR2 sequences are MRHNA and SNTAGT. J was trimmed by 3 bases and V by 4 bases; bases with no gene match: 14. CDR3 bases: TGTGCCAGCAGTGCGGGACAGGATTTCGGTTTAAACTACGAGCAGTACTTC. It translates to CASSAGQDFGLNYEQYF.

V gene TRBV5-1 combines with J gene TRBJ2-3; no clear D gene. V was shortened by 4 bases and J by 6 bases, with 15 bases between the two germline ends. The germline V gene has CDR1 SGHRS and CDR2 YFSETQ. There are 14 residues in the CDR3. CDR3 in amino acids: CASSMVKIGDTQYF. CDR3 DNA sequence: TGCGCCAGCAGCATGGTCAAAATAGGTGATACGCAGTATTTT.